The rows below give T cell receptor beta chains drawn from one sample of a study of shared clonotypes between healthy human individuals. Measured with immunoSEQ multiplex PCR; TCRdb has only the in-frame clones, and not every one. The profile shows under 2,500,000 clones, around 95% of them singletons. The sample was naive CD4+ T cells sorted from blood. These TCRs come from a man aged 18 to 35 in good health. The CDR3 runs from the conserved cysteine through the conserved F or W. Each record gives: D gene, J gene, CDR3 length, V gene, clone size, CDR3 protein, CDR3 DNA. D genes are given only for firm matches. Part of the rows lack a size; the others show once, few, many or a class for expanded clones.

>-|TRBJ2-3|16|TRBV6-5|-
CASSYSGQTSTDTQYF
TGTGCCAGCAGTTACTCAGGGCAGACTAGCACAGATACGCAGTATTTT
>-|TRBJ2-2|15|TRBV2|-
CASRYRTANTGELFF
TGTGCCAGCAGATACAGGACCGCGAACACCGGGGAGCTGTTTTTT
>TRBD1|TRBJ1-2|14|TRBV5-6|-
CASSIIQGAYGYTF
TGTGCCAGCAGCATAATACAGGGGGCCTATGGCTACACCTTC
>-|TRBJ2-1|13|TRBV6-5|-
CASTPSTGYEQFF
TGTGCCAGCACCCCATCCACCGGCTATGAGCAGTTCTTC
>TRBD2|TRBJ2-1|17|TRBV10-3|-
CAIAWASGRAGYNEQFF
TGTGCCATCGCATGGGCTAGCGGGAGGGCGGGGTACAATGAGCAGTTCTTC
>TRBD1|TRBJ2-7|14|TRBV27|-
CASRAGQGVYEQYF
TGTGCCAGTCGAGCTGGACAGGGCGTCTACGAGCAGTACTTC
>-|TRBJ2-4|16|TRBV19|-
CASSTRDGLAKNIQYF
TGTGCCAGTAGTACCCGGGACGGACTAGCCAAAAACATTCAGTACTTC
>TRBD2|TRBJ2-7|14|TRBV11-2|-
CASSLAGGSYEQYF
TGTGCCAGCAGCTTAGCGGGGGGGTCCTACGAGCAGTACTTC
>-|TRBJ1-2|13|TRBV21-1|few
CASSKRRGAGYTF
TGTGCCAGCAGCAAAAGGAGGGGAGCGGGCTACACCTTC
>-|TRBJ2-4|13|TRBV4-3|-
CASSQDRRGIQYF
TGCGCCAGCAGCCAAGATAGGCGGGGCATTCAGTACTTC